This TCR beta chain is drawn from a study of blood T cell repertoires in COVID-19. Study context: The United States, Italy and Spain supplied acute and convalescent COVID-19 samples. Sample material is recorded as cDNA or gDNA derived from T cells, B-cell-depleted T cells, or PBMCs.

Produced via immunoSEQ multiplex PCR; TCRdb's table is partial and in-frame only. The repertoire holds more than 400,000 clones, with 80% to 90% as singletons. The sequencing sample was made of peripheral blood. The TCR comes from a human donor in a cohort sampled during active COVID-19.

CDR3 region: CAYTQETNEKLFF. The CDR3 DNA sequence: TGTGCCTACACACAGGAGACTAATGAAAAACTGTTTTTT. The chain has TRBV30 and TRBJ1-4, with D possibly TRBD1 on 5 matching bases. The CDR3 sequence is 13 residues long. The V end lost 7 bases, the J end lost 2 bases, and 11 bases lay between the germline ends. The germline CDR1 and CDR2 sequences are GTSNPN and SVGIG (reference sequence).